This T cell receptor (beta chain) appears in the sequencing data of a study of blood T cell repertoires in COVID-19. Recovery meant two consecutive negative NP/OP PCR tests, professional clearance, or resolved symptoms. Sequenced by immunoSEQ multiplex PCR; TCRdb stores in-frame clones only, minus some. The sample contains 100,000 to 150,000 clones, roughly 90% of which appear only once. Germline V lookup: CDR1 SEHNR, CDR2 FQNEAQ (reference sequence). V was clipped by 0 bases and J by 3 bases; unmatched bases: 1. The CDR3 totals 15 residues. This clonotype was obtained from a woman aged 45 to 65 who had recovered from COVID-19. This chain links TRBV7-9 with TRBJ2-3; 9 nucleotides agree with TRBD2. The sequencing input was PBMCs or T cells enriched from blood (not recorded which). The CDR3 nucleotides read TGTGCCAGCAGCTTAGCTAGCGGGGGAACAGATACGCAGTATTTT. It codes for CASSLASGGTDTQYF.